This T cell receptor beta chain was retrieved from a study of blood T cell repertoires in COVID-19. In the study overall: Samples taken during acute and convalescent COVID-19 were collected in the United States, Italy and Spain. PBMCs, B-cell-depleted T cells, or T cells were the source of the cDNA or gDNA that made up the material.

This clone was detected once. The Seattle patients, enrolled during active infection, were followed longitudinally. The CDR3 consists of 16 residues. Germline CDR1 LGHNT, CDR2 FRNRAP. After removal of 6 bases from V and 3 bases from J, the junction contained 11 bases not matched to a gene. As originally analysed: Amplification from reference gene primers served as the basis for estimated nucleated cell counts. Repertoires were generated with immunoSEQ multiplex PCR, while TCRdb's copy carries only in-frame clones and drops some. V and J calls and clone size are as listed in that table; D and trimming were resolved from the DNA. Of about 30,000 clones in the sample, 81% were seen once.

This sequence originates from a man aged 70 or older with COVID-19, enrolled during active disease. Sequences were obtained from peripheral blood. The chain is built from TRBV12-5 and TRBJ2-1, with TRBD2 identical over 7 bases. The CDR3 here is CASGPGWGGDYNEQFF. The CDR3 DNA reads as TGTGCTAGTGGCCCTGGATGGGGGGGAGACTACAATGAGCAGTTCTTC.